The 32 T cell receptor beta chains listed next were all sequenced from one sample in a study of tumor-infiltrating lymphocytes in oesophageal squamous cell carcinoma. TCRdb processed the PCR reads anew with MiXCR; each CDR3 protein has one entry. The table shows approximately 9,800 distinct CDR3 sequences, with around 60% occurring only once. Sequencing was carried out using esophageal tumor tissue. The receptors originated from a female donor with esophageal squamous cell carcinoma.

The CDR3 reads CASSKRGFGYTF. Here the CDR3 DNA reads TGTGCCAGCAGCAAGAGGGGTTTTGGCTACACCTTC. This rearrangement joins TRBV7-2 to TRBJ1-2, with D maybe TRBD1 (5 bases). CDR1 is SGHTA and CDR2 is FQGNSA in the germline V gene. The CDR3 sequence is 12 residues long. V shed 5 bases and J shed 7 bases, with 11 bases lying between them.

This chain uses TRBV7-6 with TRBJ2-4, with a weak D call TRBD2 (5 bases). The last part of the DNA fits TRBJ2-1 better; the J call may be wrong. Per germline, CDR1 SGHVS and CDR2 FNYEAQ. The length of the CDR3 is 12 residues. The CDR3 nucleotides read TGTGCCAGCAGCTCCGGGAACAATGAGCAGTTCTTC. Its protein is CASSSGNNEQFF.

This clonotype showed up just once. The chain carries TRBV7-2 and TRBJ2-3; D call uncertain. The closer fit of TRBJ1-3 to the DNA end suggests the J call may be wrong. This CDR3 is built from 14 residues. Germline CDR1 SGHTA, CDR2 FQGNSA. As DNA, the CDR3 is TGTGCCAGCAGCTTAGACAGCTCTGGAAACACCATATATTTT. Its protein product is CASSLDSSGNTIYF.

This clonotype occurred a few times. CDR3 coding DNA: TGTGCCAGCAGTTACGTGGGCAGACCAACGAACACCGGGGAGCTGTATTTT. Protein product: CASSYVGRPTNTGELYF. The chain links TRBV6-6 to TRBJ2-3, with D perhaps TRBD2 (5 bases). This CDR3 spans 17 amino acids. Germline CDR1 and CDR2: MNHNY and SVGAGI (reference sequence). Trimming stripped 2 bases from V and 14 bases from J, with 29 bases between.

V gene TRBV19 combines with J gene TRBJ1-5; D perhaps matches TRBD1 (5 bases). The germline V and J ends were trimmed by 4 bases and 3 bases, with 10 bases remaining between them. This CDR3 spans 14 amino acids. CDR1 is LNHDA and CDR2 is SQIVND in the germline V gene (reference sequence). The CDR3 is CASSTDSLNQPQHF. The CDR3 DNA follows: TGTGCCAGTAGTACCGACAGTCTCAATCAGCCCCAGCATTTT.

CDR3 sequence (DNA): TGTGCCAGCAGCTTAGTCTGGTCCTCCTACGAGCAGTACTTC. This codes for CASSLVWSSYEQYF. The chain combines TRBV7-2 with TRBJ2-3; D is uncertain. The DNA end is a closer match to TRBJ2-7, so the J assignment may be wrong. Per germline, CDR1 SGHTA and CDR2 FQGNSA. This CDR3 spans 14 amino acids.

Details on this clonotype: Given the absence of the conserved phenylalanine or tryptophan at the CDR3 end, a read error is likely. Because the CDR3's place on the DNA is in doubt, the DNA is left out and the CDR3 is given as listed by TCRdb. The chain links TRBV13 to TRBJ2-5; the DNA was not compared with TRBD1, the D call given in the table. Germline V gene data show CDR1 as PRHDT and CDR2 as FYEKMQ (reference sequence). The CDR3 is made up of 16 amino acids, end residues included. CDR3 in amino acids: CASSKQGTGYGYTFGS.

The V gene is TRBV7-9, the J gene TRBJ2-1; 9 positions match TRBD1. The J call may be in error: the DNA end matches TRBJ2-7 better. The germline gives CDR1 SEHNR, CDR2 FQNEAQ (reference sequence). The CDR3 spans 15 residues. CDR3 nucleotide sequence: TGTGCCAGCAGCTCTGGGACAGGGATCTACAATGAGCAGTACTTC. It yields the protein CASSSGTGIYNEQYF.

In nucleotides, the CDR3 is TGTGCCAGCAGCGCAGGATGGGGGACAGATACGCAGTATTTT. Translated: CASSAGWGTDTQYF. The chain employs TRBV7-6 and TRBJ2-3; possibly TRBD1 or TRBD2 for D (5 bases each). The germline gives CDR1 SGHVS, CDR2 FNYEAQ. Between the trimmed V and J ends, which lost 5 bases and 3 bases, there was a span of 12 bases. CDR3 length: 14 amino acids.

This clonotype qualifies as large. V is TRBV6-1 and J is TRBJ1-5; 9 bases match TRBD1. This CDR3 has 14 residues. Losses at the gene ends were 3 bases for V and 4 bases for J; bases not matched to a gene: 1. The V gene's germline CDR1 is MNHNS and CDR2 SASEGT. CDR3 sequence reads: CASSEDRGNQPQHF. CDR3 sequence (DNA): TGTGCCAGCAGTGAGGACAGGGGAAATCAGCCCCAGCATTTT.

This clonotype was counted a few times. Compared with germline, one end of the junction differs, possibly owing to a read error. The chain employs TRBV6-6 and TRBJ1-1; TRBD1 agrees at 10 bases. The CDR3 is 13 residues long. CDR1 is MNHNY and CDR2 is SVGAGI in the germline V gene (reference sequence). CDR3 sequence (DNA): TGTGCCAGCAGTGACGGGACAGGGGCTCTGGTCGTCTTT. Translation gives CASSDGTGALVVF.

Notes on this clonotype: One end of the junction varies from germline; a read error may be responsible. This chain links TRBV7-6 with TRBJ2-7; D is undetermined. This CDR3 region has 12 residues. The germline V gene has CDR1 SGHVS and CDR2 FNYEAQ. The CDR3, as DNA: TGTGCCAGCAGCGGTACGCAGATTTTGGCTTTCTTC. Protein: CASSGTQILAFF.

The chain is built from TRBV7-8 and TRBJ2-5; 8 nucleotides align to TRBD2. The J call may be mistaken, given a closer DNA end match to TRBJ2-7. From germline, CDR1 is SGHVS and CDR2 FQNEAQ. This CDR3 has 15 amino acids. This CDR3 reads CASSLAGGGTYEQYF. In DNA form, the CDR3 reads TGTGCCAGCAGCTTAGCAGGCGGGGGGACCTACGAGCAGTACTTC.

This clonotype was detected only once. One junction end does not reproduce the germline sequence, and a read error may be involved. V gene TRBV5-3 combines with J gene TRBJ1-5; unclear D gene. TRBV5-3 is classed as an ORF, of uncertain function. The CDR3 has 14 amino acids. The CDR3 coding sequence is TGTGCCAGCAGCTTGGCGGGTAGCAATCAGCCCCAGCATTTT. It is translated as CASSLAGSNQPQHF.

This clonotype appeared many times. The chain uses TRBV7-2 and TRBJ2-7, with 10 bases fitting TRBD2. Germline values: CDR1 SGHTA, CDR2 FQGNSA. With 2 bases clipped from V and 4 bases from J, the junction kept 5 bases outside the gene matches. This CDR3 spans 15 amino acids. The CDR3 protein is CASSLNPSGSYEQYF. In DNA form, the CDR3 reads TGTGCCAGCAGCTTAAACCCTAGCGGGAGTTACGAGCAGTACTTC. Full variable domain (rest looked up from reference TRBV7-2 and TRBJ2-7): GAGVSQSPSNKVTEKGKDVELRCDPISGHTALYWYRQSLGQGLEFLIYFQGNSAPDKSGLPSDRFSAERTGGSVSTLTIQRTQQEDSAVYLCASSLNPSGSYEQYFGPGTRLTVT.

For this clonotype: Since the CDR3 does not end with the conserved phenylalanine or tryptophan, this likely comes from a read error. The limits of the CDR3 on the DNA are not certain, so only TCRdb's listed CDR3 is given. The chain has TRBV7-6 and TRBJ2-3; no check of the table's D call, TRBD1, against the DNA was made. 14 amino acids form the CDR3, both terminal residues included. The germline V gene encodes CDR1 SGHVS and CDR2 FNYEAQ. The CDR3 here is CASSRDNYGYTFGS.

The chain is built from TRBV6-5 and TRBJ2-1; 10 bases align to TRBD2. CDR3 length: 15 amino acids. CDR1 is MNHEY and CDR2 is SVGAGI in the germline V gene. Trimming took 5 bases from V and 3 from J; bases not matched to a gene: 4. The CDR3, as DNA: TGTGCCAGCAGTGAGGGACTAGCGAACTACAATGAGCAGTTCTTC. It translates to CASSEGLANYNEQFF.

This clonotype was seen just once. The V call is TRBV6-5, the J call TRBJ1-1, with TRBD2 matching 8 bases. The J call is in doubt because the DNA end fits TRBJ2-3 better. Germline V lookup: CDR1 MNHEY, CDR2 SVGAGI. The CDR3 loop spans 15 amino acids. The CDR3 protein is CASSDRPGGLDTQYF. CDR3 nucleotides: TGTGCCAGCAGTGACCGCCCGGGAGGGTTAGATACGCAGTATTTT.

CDR3 sequence (DNA): TGTGCCAGCAGCTTAAAAGGGGGGGGGGCCCTCCAGCAGTTCTTC. Translation gives CASSLKGGGALQQFF. The chain links TRBV7-2 to TRBJ2-1; weak D call: TRBD2 (7 bases). Trimming removed 2 bases at V and 11 bases at J, with 19 bases between. From germline, CDR1 is SGHTA and CDR2 FQGNSA. The CDR3 is 15 amino acids.

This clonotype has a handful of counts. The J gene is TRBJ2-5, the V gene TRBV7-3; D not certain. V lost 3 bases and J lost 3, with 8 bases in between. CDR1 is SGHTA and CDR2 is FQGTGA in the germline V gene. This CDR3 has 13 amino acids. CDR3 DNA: TGTGCCAGCAGCTTCGGCCGCGAAGAGACCCAGTACTTC. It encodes CASSFGREETQYF.

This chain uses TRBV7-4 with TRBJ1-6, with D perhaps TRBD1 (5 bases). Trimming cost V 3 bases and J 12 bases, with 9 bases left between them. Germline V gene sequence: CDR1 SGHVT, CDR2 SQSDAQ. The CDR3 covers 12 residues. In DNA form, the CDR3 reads TGTGCCAGCAGCTTCGGACAAGGACCCCTCCACTTT. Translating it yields CASSFGQGPLHF.

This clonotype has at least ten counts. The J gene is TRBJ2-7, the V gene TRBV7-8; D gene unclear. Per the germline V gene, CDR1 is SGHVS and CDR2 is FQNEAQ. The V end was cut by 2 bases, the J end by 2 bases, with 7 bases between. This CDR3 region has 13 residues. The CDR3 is CASSLSRTYEQYF. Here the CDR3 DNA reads TGTGCCAGCAGCTTATCTAGGACCTACGAGCAGTACTTC.

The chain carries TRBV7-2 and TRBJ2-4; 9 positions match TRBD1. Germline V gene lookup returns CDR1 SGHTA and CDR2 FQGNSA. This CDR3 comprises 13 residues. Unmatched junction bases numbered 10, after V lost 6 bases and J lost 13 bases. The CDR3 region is CASSIQGAGEQYF. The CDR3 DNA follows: TGTGCCAGCAGTATACAGGGGGCGGGGGAGCAGTACTTC.

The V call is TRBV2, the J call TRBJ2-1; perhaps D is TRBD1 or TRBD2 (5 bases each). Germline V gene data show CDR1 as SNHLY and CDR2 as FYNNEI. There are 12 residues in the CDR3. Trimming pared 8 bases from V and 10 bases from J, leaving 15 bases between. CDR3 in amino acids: CASGRDPWEQFF. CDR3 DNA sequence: TGTGCCAGCGGCCGGGACCCTTGGGAGCAGTTCTTC.

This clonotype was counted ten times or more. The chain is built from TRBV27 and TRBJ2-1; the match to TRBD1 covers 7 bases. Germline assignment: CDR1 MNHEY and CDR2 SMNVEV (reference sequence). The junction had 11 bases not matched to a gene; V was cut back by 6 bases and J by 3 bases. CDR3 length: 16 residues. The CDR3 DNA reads TGTGCCAGCAGCCTAGGAGGACAGGCGTTCTACAATGAGCAGTTCTTC. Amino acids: CASSLGGQAFYNEQFF.

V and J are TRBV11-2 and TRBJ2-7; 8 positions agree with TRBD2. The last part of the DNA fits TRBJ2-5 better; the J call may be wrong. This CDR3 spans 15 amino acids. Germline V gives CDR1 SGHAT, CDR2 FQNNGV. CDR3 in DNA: TGTGCCAGCAGCTTACTCGGGAGGGAGCAAGAGACCCAGTACTTC. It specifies CASSLLGREQETQYF.

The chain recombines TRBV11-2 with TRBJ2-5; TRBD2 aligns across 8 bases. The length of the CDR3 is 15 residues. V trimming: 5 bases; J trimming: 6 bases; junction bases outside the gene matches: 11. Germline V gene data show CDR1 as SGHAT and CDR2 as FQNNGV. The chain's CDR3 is CASSETGGAVKTQYF. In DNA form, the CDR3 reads TGTGCCAGCAGCGAAACCGGGGGGGCTGTTAAGACCCAGTACTTC.

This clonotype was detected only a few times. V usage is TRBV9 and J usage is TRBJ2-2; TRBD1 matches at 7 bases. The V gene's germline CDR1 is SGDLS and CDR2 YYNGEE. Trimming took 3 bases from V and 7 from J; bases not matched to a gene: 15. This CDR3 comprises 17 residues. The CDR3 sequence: CASSATLQDRVGGELFF. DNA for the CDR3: TGTGCCAGCAGCGCAACCCTTCAAGACAGGGTTGGCGGGGAGCTGTTTTTT.

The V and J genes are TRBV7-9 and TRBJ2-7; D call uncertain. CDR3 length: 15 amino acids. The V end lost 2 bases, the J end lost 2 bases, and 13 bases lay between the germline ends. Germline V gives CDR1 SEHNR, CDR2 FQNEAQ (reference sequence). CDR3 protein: CASSLSMTVTYEQYF. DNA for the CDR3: TGTGCCAGCAGCTTAAGTATGACGGTAACCTACGAGCAGTACTTC.

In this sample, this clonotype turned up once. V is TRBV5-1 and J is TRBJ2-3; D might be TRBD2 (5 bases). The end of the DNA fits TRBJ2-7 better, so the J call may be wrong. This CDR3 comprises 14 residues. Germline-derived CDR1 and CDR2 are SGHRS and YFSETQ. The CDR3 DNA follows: TGCGCCAGCAGCTCGGACTTGGGGAACTACGAGCAGTACTTC. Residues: CASSSDLGNYEQYF.

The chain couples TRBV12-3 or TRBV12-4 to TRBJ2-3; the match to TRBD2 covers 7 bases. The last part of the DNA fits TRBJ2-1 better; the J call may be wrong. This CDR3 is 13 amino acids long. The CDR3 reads CASRGGSYNEQFF. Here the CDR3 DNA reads TGTGCCAGCCGGGGAGGGTCCTACAATGAGCAGTTCTTC.

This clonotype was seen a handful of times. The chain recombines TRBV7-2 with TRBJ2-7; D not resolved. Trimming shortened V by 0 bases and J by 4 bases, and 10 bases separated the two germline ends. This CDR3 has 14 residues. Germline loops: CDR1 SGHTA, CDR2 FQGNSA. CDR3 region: CASSLAGSWYEQYF. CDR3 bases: TGTGCCAGCAGCTTAGCGGGGTCCTGGTACGAGCAGTACTTC.